This TCR beta chain originates from a study of Ad26.COV2.S vaccination and SARS-CoV-2 variants. Looking at the study overall: Donor was in the COV1001 Ad26.COV2.S trial arm. Ad26.COV2.S shots went into the muscle once or twice, 56 days apart. Notes on the study in general: Measurements of TCR breadth and depth may have given underestimates of the total T cell responses.

V was pared by 0 bases and J by 6 bases, with 8 bases between. Germline CDR1 reads SGHVS; CDR2 reads FQNEAQ. The CDR3 length is 13 residues. TCRdb's copy holds only in-frame clones and misses some; the assay was immunoSEQ multiplex PCR. The sample carries roughly 320,000 clones, 70% to 90% recorded once. Documented treatment: approximately 18 received Ad26.COV2.S at low or high dose, single or two shots; a few received placebo; per-sample allocation not given. Day 63 following the first vaccine or placebo injection was when the samples were taken. For this clone: What it recognizes is unknown.

The sequence was collected from a person between 18 and 60 years old who received the Ad26.COV2.S COVID-19 vaccine or a placebo. The rearrangement joins TRBV7-8 to TRBJ2-5; D is ambiguous. The sample was peripheral blood, taken in a trial of Ad26.COV2.S vaccine versus placebo. The CDR3 DNA reads TGTGCCAGCAGCTTAGCGTTAGGACAGACCCAGTACTTC. Amino acids: CASSLALGQTQYF.